The next 20 T cell receptor beta chains were all read from a single sample in a study of vaccination and CD4 T cells after COVID-19. Their target antigens are unknown. Treatment meaning: approximately nine-day PBMC culture with coronavirus spike peptide pools or control peptides (ViraFEST assay). Sequenced with the Oncomine TCR Beta short-read assay was DNA taken from cultured CD4+ T cells. TCRdb passed the PCR reads through MiXCR, listing each CDR3 protein once. The table lists thousands of distinct CDR3 sequences, around 58% of them singletons. Sequenced: CD4+ T cells from blood, cultured in vitro. These receptors were collected from a human donor who had recovered from COVID-19.

V usage is TRBV21-1 and J usage is TRBJ2-2; the table's D call TRBD2 went unverified against the DNA. TRBV21-1 is shown as a pseudogene. The CDR3 has 19 amino acids. The CDR3 DNA reads TGTGCCAGCAGCAAGGTGCGCGGGGGACTAGCGGGGGGCACCGGGGAGCTGTTTTTT. As protein: CASSKVRGGLAGGTGELFF.

The chain uses TRBV20-1 and TRBJ1-3, with TRBD1 matching 7 bases. Losses at the gene ends were 4 bases for V and 4 bases for J; bases not matched to a gene: 4. The CDR3 extends over 13 amino acids. Germline assignment: CDR1 DFQATT and CDR2 SNEGSKA (reference sequence). CDR3 DNA: TGCAGTGCTATACAGGGGTTGGGAAACACCATATATTTT. Protein sequence: CSAIQGLGNTIYF.

The V call is TRBV5-1, the J call TRBJ2-2, with 11 positions matching TRBD2. The CDR3 extends over 16 amino acids. V trimming: 4 bases; J trimming: 4 bases; junction bases outside the gene matches: 6. Germline V gives CDR1 SGHRS, CDR2 YFSETQ. The CDR3 DNA is TGCGCCAGCAGCCGTGGACTAGCGGGTATCACCGGGGAGCTGTTTTTT. This translates into CASSRGLAGITGELFF.

This clonotype was counted a few times. V and J are TRBV7-3 and TRBJ1-4, with a possible D match to TRBD1 (6 bases). The CDR3 extends over 15 amino acids. Trimming cost V 5 bases and J 5 bases, with 15 bases left between them. Germline CDR1 reads SGHTA; CDR2 reads FQGTGA. DNA for the CDR3: TGTGCCAGCAGCGCACAGACAGGTCCGAATGAAAAACTGTTTTTT. It yields the protein CASSAQTGPNEKLFF.

This rearrangement joins TRBV20-1 to TRBJ1-5; 11 bases align to TRBD1. Trimming at V came to 0 bases and at J to 6 bases, leaving 7 bases not matched to a gene. The germline V gene has CDR1 DFQATT and CDR2 SNEGSKA (reference sequence). The CDR3 totals 16 residues. CDR3 sequence: CSARDGTGGNSQPQHF. Here the CDR3 DNA reads TGCAGTGCTAGAGACGGGACAGGGGGTAATAGTCAGCCCCAGCATTTT.

This clonotype showed up just once. The chain is built from TRBV27 and TRBJ2-5; D possibly corresponds to TRBD1 (6 bases). This CDR3 spans 14 amino acids. Germline lookup yields CDR1 MNHEY and CDR2 SMNVEV (reference sequence). V lost 3 bases and J lost 5, with 13 bases in between. The CDR3 sequence: CASSFDRSVETQYF. The CDR3 nucleotides are TGTGCCAGCAGTTTCGACAGGAGCGTCGAGACCCAGTACTTC.

V and J are TRBV2 and TRBJ1-5, with TRBD1 as a possible D gene (5 bases). V was clipped by 4 bases and J by 3 bases, with 13 bases between them. This CDR3 has 15 residues. CDR1 SNHLY and CDR2 FYNNEI come from the germline V gene. For the CDR3, the DNA is TGTGCCAGCAGTGTTTTGGGGGGTAACAATCAGCCCCAGCATTTT. It encodes CASSVLGGNNQPQHF.

This clonotype was observed a few times. This chain's CDR3 is CASTGTGGLGETQYF. The CDR3 DNA sequence: TGTGCCAGCACTGGTACGGGGGGGCTAGGGGAGACCCAGTACTTC. The chain carries TRBV2 and TRBJ2-5, with 8 bases fitting TRBD2. J was trimmed by 5 bases and V by 7 bases; bases with no gene match: 12. Per germline, CDR1 SNHLY and CDR2 FYNNEI. The CDR3 runs to 15 residues. The whole variable domain, filled in from reference TRBV2 and TRBJ2-5, reads EPEVTQTPSHQVTQMGQEVILRCVPISNHLYFYWYRQILGQKVEFLVSFYNNEISEKSEIFDDQFSVERPDGSNFTLKIRSTKLEDSAMYFCASTGTGGLGETQYFGPGTRLLVL.

V usage is TRBV4-2 and J usage is TRBJ1-1; D ambiguous. The CDR3 is 16 amino acids. Between the trimmed V and J ends, which lost 2 bases and 1 base, there was a span of 14 bases. The germline CDR1 and CDR2 sequences are LGHNA and YNFKEQ. DNA of the CDR3: TGTGCCAGCAGCCAACCTCCCGGCTGGCAGAACACTGAAGCTTTCTTT. Translating it yields CASSQPPGWQNTEAFF.

The rearrangement uses TRBV7-2 and TRBJ2-1; D gene unclear. Germline V gene lookup returns CDR1 SGHTA and CDR2 FQGNSA. The V gene lost 1 base and the J gene lost 7 bases, with 20 bases spanning the gap. There are 17 residues in the CDR3. The CDR3 coding sequence is TGTGCCAGCAGCTTAGTCGAAGGGTTGAGTAGCACTAATGAGCAGTTCTTC. This sequence encodes CASSLVEGLSSTNEQFF.

The chain combines TRBV19 with TRBJ1-6; 8 nucleotides match TRBD1. V dropped 7 bases and J dropped 8; count of bases not matched to a gene: 7. The CDR3 runs 14 residues. CDR1 and CDR2 from the germline V gene are LNHDA and SQIVND (reference sequence). The CDR3 protein is CASTTTGVYSPLHF. The CDR3 DNA follows: TGTGCCAGTACAACGACAGGGGTTTATTCACCCCTCCACTTT.

V gene TRBV28 combines with J gene TRBJ1-4, with 7 bases aligning to TRBD1. CDR3 length equals 15 residues. Trimming took 5 bases from V and 6 from J; bases not matched to a gene: 9. Germline V lookup: CDR1 MDHEN, CDR2 SYDVKM. The CDR3 DNA is TGTGCCAGCAGTCGGGACAGCGTACCCTATGAAAAACTGTTTTTT. Translating gives CASSRDSVPYEKLFF.

CDR3 DNA sequence: TGTGCCAGCAGTTACGGACAGGGGGTCTACGAGCAGTACTTC. Amino acids: CASSYGQGVYEQYF. This chain links TRBV6-5 with TRBJ2-7; 10 bases match TRBD1. There are 14 residues in the CDR3. Germline V gene sequence: CDR1 MNHEY, CDR2 SVGAGI. V lost 2 bases and J lost 3; bases outside the gene matches: 1.

The chain carries TRBV7-9 and TRBJ1-2, with 7 bases identical to TRBD1. V lost 4 bases, J lost 4 bases, and 6 bases stayed unmatched. The CDR3 consists of 14 residues. Germline lookup yields CDR1 SEHNR and CDR2 FQNEAQ (reference sequence). Here the CDR3 DNA reads TGTGCCAGCAGCTCGGAATGGACAGGCTATGGCTACACCTTC. Its translation is CASSSEWTGYGYTF.

The chain has TRBV28 and TRBJ1-5; no firm D call. This CDR3 contains 16 residues. Between the trimmed V and J ends, which lost 2 bases and 7 bases, there was a span of 18 bases. Looked up from germline, CDR1 is MDHEN and CDR2 is SYDVKM. The CDR3 protein is CASSLPLLTTGQPQHF. The CDR3, as DNA: TGTGCCAGCAGTTTACCCCTGCTTACTACCGGGCAGCCCCAGCATTTT.

This clonotype was counted between two and nine times. Relative to the germline gene, one junction end is altered; a read error may explain this. This sequence joins TRBV7-7 and TRBJ2-1; 9 nucleotides match TRBD2. There are 15 residues in the CDR3. Per germline, CDR1 SSHAT and CDR2 FNYEAQ (reference sequence). This CDR3 is CASSLLAGSYNEQFF. CDR3 bases: TGTGCTAGCAGCCTACTAGCGGGCAGCTACAATGAGCAGTTCTTC.

The chain recombines TRBV20-1 with TRBJ2-1, with 8 bases aligning to TRBD1. V was pared by 5 bases and J by 10 bases, with 16 bases of the junction left unmatched. This CDR3 has 15 amino acids. In germline, CDR1 is DFQATT, CDR2 SNEGSKA (reference sequence). The CDR3 nucleotides are TGCAGTGCTCAATCCGCCAGGACAGGGCTACGGGAGCAGTTCTTC. It encodes CSAQSARTGLREQFF.

The rearrangement links TRBV6-1 to TRBJ2-4; 9 bases agree with TRBD2. Germline V gives CDR1 MNHNS, CDR2 SASEGT. CDR3 length equals 19 residues. V shed 2 bases and J 3 bases; nucleotides not matched to a gene: 14. The DNA for the CDR3 is TGTGCCAGCAGTGAATCAGCTAGCGGGGCATTCGGCCACAAAAACATTCAGTACTTC. Translation gives CASSESASGAFGHKNIQYF.

This clonotype has only one observation. The chain carries TRBV20-1 and TRBJ2-1, with no clear D. Germline assignment: CDR1 DFQATT and CDR2 SNEGSKA (reference sequence). This CDR3 spans 14 amino acids. Trimming removed 1 base from V and 4 bases from J, with 11 bases in between. CDR3 sequence: CSARVLPGYNEQFF. DNA of the CDR3: TGCAGTGCTAGAGTTCTGCCCGGGTACAATGAGCAGTTCTTC.

The V call is TRBV25-1, the J call TRBJ1-1; D may be TRBD1 (5 bases). Trimming took 2 bases from V and 5 from J, leaving 12 bases between them. Germline V gene data show CDR1 as MGHDK and CDR2 as SYGVNS. The CDR3 contains 14 residues. The CDR3, as DNA: TGTGCCAGCAGTGAACCAGGGTGGGAGACTGAAGCTTTCTTT. Amino acids: CASSEPGWETEAFF.